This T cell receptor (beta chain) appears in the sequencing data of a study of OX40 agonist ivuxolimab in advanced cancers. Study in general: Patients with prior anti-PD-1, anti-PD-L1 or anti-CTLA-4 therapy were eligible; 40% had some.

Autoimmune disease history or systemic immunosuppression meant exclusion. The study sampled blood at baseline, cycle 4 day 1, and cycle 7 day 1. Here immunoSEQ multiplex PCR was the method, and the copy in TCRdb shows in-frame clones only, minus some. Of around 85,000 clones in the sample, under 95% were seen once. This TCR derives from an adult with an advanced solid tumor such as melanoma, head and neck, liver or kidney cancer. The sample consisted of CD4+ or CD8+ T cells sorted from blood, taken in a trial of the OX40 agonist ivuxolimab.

The DNA for the CDR3 is TGTGCCAGCAGAGCCAGGGGGCTGTGGACTGAAGCTTTCTTT. It encodes CASRARGLWTEAFF. This chain joins TRBV2 and TRBJ1-1; 8 nucleotides agree with TRBD1. J gave up 5 bases and V 6 bases, and 8 bases lay outside the gene matches. The CDR3 totals 14 residues. Germline lookup yields CDR1 SNHLY and CDR2 FYNNEI.